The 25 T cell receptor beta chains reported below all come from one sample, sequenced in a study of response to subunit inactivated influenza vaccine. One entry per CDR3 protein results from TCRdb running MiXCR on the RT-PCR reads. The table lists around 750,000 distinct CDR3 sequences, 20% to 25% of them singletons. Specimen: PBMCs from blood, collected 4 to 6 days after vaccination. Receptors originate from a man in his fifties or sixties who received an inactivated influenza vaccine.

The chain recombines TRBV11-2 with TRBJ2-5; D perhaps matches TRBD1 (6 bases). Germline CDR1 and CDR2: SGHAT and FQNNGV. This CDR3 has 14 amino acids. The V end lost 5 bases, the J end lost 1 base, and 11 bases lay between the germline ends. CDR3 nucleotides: TGTGCCAGCAGCCCAGGGGTTGGCCAAGAGACCCAGTACTTC. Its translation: CASSPGVGQETQYF.

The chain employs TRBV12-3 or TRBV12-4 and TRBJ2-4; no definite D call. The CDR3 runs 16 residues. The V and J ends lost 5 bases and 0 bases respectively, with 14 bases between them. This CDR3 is CASSDTLTLAKNIQYF. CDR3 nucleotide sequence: TGTGCCAGCAGTGACACTCTGACTCTAGCCAAAAACATTCAGTACTTC.

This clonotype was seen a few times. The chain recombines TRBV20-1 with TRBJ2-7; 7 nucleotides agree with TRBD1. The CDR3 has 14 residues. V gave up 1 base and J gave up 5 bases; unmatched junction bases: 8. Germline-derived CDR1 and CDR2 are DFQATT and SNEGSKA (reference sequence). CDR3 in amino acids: CSARASDRVNEQYF. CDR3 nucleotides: TGCAGTGCTAGAGCGTCCGACAGGGTCAACGAGCAGTACTTC.

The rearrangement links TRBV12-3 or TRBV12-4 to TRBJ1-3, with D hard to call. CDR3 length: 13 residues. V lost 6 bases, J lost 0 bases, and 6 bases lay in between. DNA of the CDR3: TGTGCCAGCAGACAGACCTCTGGAAACACCATATATTTT. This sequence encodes CASRQTSGNTIYF.

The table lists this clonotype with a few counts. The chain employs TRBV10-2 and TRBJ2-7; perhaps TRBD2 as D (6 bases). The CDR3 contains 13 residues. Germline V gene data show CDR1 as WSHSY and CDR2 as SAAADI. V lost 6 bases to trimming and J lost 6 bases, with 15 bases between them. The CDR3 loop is CASRGGVLGEQYF. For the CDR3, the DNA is TGCGCCAGCAGGGGGGGTGTCCTTGGCGAGCAGTACTTC.

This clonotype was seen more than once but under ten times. CDR3 residues: CATSERSYNEQFF. CDR3 nucleotides: TGTGCCACGTCGGAAAGGTCCTACAATGAGCAGTTCTTC. This chain joins TRBV12-3 or TRBV12-4 and TRBJ2-1, with D unresolved. The V end was cut by 10 bases, the J end by 1 base, with 11 bases between. The CDR3 is 13 residues long.

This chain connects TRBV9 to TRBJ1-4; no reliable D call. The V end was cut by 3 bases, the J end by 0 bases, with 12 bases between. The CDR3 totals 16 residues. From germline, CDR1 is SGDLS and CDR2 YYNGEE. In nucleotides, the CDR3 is TGTGCCAGCAGCGACAACCCCACGACAACTAATGAAAAACTGTTTTTT. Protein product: CASSDNPTTTNEKLFF.

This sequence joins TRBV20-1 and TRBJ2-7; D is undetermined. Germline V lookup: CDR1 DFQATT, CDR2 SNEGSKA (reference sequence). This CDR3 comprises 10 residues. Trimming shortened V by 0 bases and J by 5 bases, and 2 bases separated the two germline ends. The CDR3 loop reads CSAREHEQYF. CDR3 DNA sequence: TGCAGTGCTAGAGAACACGAGCAGTACTTC.

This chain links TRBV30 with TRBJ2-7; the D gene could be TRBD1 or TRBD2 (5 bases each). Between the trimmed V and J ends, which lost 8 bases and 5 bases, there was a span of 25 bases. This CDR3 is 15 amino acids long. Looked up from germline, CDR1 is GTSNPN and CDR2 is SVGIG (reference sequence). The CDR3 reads CAAGRGAGNLHEQYF. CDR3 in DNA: TGTGCCGCCGGTAGAGGGGCAGGGAATCTCCACGAGCAGTACTTC.

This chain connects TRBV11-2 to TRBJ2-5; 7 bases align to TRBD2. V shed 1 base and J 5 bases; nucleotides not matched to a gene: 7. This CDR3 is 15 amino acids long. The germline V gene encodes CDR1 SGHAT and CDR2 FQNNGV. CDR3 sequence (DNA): TGTGCCAGCAGCTTAGGGAGCGCGGGAGCGGAGACCCAGTACTTC. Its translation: CASSLGSAGAETQYF.

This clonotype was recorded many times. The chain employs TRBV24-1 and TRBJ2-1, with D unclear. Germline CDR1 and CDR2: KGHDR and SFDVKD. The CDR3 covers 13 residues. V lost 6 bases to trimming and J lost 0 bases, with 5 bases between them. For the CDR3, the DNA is TGTGCCACCAGTCCGAGCTCCTACAATGAGCAGTTCTTC. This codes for CATSPSSYNEQFF.

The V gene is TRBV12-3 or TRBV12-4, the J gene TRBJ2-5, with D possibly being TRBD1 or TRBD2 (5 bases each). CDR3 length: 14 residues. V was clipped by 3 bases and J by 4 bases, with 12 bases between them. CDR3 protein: CASSLKGTRETQYF. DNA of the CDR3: TGTGCCAGCAGTTTGAAGGGGACGCGAGAGACCCAGTACTTC.

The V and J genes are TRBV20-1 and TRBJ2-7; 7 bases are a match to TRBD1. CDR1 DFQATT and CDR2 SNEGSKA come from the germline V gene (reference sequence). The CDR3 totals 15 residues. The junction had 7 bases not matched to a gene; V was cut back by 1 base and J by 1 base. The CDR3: CSARASDRPSYEQYF. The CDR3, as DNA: TGCAGTGCTAGAGCTTCGGACAGGCCATCCTACGAGCAGTACTTC.

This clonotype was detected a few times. The CDR3 region has the DNA TGTGCCAGCAGCTTGGGCCCACAGGGGGTATACGAGCAGTACTTC. It specifies CASSLGPQGVYEQYF. This chain uses TRBV5-6 with TRBJ2-7; TRBD1 aligns across 8 bases. Trimming at V came to 0 bases and at J to 4 bases, leaving 6 bases not matched to a gene. From germline, CDR1 is SGHDT and CDR2 YYEEEE. The CDR3 loop spans 15 amino acids.

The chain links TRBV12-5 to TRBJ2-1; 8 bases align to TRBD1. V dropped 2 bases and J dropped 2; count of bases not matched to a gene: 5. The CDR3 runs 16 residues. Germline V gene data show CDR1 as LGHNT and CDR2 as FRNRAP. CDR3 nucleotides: TGTGCTAGTGGTTTGATGACAGGGGCCACCTACAATGAGCAGTTCTTC. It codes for CASGLMTGATYNEQFF.

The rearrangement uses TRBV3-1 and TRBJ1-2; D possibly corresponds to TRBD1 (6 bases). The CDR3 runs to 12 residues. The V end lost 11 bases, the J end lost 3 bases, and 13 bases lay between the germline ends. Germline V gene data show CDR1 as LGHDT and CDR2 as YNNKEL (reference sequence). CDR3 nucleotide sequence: TGTGCCTCGGCGTCAGGGGACTATGGCTACACCTTC. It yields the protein CASASGDYGYTF.

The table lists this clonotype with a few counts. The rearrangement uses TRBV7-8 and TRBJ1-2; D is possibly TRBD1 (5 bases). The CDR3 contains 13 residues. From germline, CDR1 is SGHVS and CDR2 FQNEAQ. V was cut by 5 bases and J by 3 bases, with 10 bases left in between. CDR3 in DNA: TGTGCCAGCAGCCCTTTGACAGACTATGGCTACACCTTC. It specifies CASSPLTDYGYTF. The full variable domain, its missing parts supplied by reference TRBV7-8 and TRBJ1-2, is GAGVSQSPRYKVAKRGQDVALRCDPISGHVSLFWYQQALGQGPEFLTYFQNEAQLDKSGLPSDRFFAERPEGSVSTLKIQRTQQEDSAVYLCASSPLTDYGYTFGSGTRLTVV.

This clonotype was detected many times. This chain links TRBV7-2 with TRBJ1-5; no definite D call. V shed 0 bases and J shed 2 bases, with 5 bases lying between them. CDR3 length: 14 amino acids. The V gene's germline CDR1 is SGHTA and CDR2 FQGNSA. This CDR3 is CASSLARGNQPQHF. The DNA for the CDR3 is TGTGCCAGCAGCTTAGCAAGGGGCAATCAGCCCCAGCATTTT. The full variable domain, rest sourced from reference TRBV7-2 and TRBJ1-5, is GAGVSQSPSNKVTEKGKDVELRCDPISGHTALYWYRQSLGQGLEFLIYFQGNSAPDKSGLPSDRFSAERTGGSVSTLTIQRTQQEDSAVYLCASSLARGNQPQHFGDGTRLSIL.

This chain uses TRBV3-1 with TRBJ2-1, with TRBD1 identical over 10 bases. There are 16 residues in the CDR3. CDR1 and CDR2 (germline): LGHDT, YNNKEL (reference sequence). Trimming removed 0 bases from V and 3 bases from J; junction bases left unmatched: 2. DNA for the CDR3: TGTGCCAGCAGCCAAGACCGGGACAGGGGCTACAATGAGCAGTTCTTC. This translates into CASSQDRDRGYNEQFF.

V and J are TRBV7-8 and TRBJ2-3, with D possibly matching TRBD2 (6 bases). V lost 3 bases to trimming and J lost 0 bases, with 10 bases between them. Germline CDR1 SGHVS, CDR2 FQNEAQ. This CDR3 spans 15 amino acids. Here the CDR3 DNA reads TGTGCCAGCAGCTTTAGACTAGTCAGCACAGATACGCAGTATTTT. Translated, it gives CASSFRLVSTDTQYF. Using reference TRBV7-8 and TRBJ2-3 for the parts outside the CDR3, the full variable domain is GAGVSQSPRYKVAKRGQDVALRCDPISGHVSLFWYQQALGQGPEFLTYFQNEAQLDKSGLPSDRFFAERPEGSVSTLKIQRTQQEDSAVYLCASSFRLVSTDTQYFGPGTRLTVL.

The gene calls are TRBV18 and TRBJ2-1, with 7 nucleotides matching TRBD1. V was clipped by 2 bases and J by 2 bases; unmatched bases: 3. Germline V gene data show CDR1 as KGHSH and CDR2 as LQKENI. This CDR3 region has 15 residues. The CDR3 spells CASSPDRDPYNEQFF. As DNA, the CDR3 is TGTGCCAGCTCACCAGACAGGGACCCCTACAATGAGCAGTTCTTC.

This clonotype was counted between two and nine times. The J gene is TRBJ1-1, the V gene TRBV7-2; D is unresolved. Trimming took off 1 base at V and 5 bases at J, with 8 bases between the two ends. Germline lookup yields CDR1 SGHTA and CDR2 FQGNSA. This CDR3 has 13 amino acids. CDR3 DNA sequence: TGTGCCAGCAGCTTAGATGGCTTGACTGAAGCTTTCTTT. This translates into CASSLDGLTEAFF.

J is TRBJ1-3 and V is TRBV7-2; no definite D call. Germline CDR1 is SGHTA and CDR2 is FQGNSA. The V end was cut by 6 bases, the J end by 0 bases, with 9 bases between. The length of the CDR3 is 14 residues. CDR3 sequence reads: CASRGRNSGNTIYF. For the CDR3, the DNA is TGTGCCAGCAGAGGCAGAAACTCTGGAAACACCATATATTTT.

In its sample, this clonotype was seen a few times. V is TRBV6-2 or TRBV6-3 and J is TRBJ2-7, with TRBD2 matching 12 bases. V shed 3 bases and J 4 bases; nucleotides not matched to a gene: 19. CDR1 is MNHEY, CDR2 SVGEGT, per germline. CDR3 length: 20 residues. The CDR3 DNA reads TGTGCCAGCAGTTATGGAGGAGGTCGGCTAGCGGGAGGGCCGGCTTACGAGCAGTACTTC. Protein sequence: CASSYGGGRLAGGPAYEQYF.

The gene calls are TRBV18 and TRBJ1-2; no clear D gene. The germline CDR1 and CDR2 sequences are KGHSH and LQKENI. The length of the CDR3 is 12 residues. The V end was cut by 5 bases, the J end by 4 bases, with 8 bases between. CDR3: CASSDNGYGYTF. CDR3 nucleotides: TGTGCCAGCTCAGATAACGGCTATGGCTACACCTTC. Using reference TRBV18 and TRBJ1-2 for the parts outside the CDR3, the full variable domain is NAGVMQNPRHLVRRRGQEARLRCSPMKGHSHVYWYRQLPEEGLKFMVYLQKENIIDESGMPKERFSAEFPKEGPSILRIQQVVRGDSAAYFCASSDNGYGYTFGSGTRLTVV.